Following are 13 T cell receptor beta chains from one sample sequenced in a study of OX40 agonist ivuxolimab in advanced cancers. The library was prepared using the immunoSEQ multiplex PCR assay. This immuneACCESS table, as held by TCRdb, lists in-frame sequences with V and J called but not all clones. Of the missing ones, under half trace to an unresolved V gene in checked studies; the others have no known cause. This sample has tens of thousands of clones in its table, and about nine tenths of those were observed once. The ten largest clonotypes hold 0.45% to 0.65% of the sample. The source material was CD4+ or CD8+ T cells sorted from blood, sampled in a trial of the OX40 agonist ivuxolimab. Receptors were obtained from an adult with an advanced solid tumor such as melanoma, head and neck, liver or kidney cancer.

The chain uses TRBV7-3 and TRBJ1-3, with TRBD1 as a possible D gene (5 bases). V gave up 2 bases and J gave up 0 bases, with 14 bases separating them. This CDR3 is 17 amino acids long. Per germline, CDR1 SGHTA and CDR2 FQGTGA. CDR3 residues: CASSLWQGESSGNTIYF. Here the CDR3 DNA reads TGTGCCAGCAGCTTATGGCAGGGTGAAAGCTCTGGAAACACCATATATTTT.

The chain recombines TRBV9 with TRBJ1-1; maybe TRBD1 (6 bases). V lost 0 bases to trimming and J lost 3 bases, with 12 bases between them. The CDR3 length is 15 residues. Germline V gene data show CDR1 as SGDLS and CDR2 as YYNGEE. CDR3: CASSVAGGAYTEAFF. The CDR3 DNA sequence: TGTGCCAGCAGCGTAGCGGGGGGGGCGTACACTGAAGCTTTCTTT.

This clone was counted between two and nine times. The chain employs TRBV19 and TRBJ2-2; no firm D call. V was clipped by 7 bases and J by 0 bases, with 9 bases between them. In germline, CDR1 is LNHDA, CDR2 SQIVND (reference sequence). This CDR3 contains 14 residues. The CDR3 DNA is TGTGCCAGTATGAAGGGCTCGAACACCGGGGAGCTGTTTTTT. This codes for CASMKGSNTGELFF.

This chain links TRBV4-1 with TRBJ2-1, with 8 bases identical to TRBD2. V was pared by 0 bases and J by 1 base, with 5 bases of the junction left unmatched. Germline CDR1 MGHRA, CDR2 YSYEKL. The CDR3 spans 17 residues. The CDR3 protein is CASSQDLGRGSYNEQFF. In DNA form, the CDR3 reads TGCGCCAGCAGCCAAGACCTCGGGAGGGGTTCCTACAATGAGCAGTTCTTC.

Comment on this clone: The sample holds other DNA sequences that translate to the same CDR3. V and J are TRBV11-2 and TRBJ2-7; no definite D call. Per germline, CDR1 SGHAT and CDR2 FQNNGV. Trimming took off 5 bases at V and 0 bases at J, with 5 bases between the two ends. The length of the CDR3 is 12 residues. DNA of the CDR3: TGTGCCAGCAGCCTAAACTCCTACGAGCAGTACTTC. Translated: CASSLNSYEQYF.

This rearrangement joins TRBV18 to TRBJ1-1; TRBD1 aligns across 9 bases. The length of the CDR3 is 17 residues. Losses at the gene ends were 0 bases for V and 0 bases for J; bases not matched to a gene: 5. CDR1 is KGHSH and CDR2 is LQKENI in the germline V gene. The DNA of the CDR3 is TGTGCCAGCTCACCACCGGGGACAGGGAACATGAACACTGAAGCTTTCTTT. The encoded protein is CASSPPGTGNMNTEAFF.

V usage is TRBV2 and J usage is TRBJ1-2; D is uncertain. CDR1 and CDR2 from the germline V gene are SNHLY and FYNNEI. The CDR3 extends over 13 amino acids. V dropped 6 bases and J dropped 3 bases, with 11 bases sitting between them. The CDR3, as DNA: TGTGCCAGCAGGAGCAGATCGTACTATGGCTACACCTTC. As protein: CASRSRSYYGYTF.

The gene calls are TRBV5-6 and TRBJ2-4; 10 bases fit TRBD1. The germline CDR1 and CDR2 sequences are SGHDT and YYEEEE. V lost 2 bases and J lost 9; bases outside the gene matches: 17. CDR3 length: 18 amino acids. The chain's CDR3 is CASSLVRDRGLGGVIQYF. Here the CDR3 DNA reads TGTGCCAGCAGCTTAGTCCGAGACAGGGGGCTAGGTGGGGTCATTCAGTACTTC.

The chain couples TRBV21-1 to TRBJ2-7; no check of the table's D call, TRBD2, against the DNA was made. TRBV21-1 is tagged as a pseudogene. The CDR3 loop spans 17 amino acids. The CDR3 is CASSKRGLAGGSYEQYF. The CDR3 DNA sequence: TGTGCCAGCAGCAAAAGGGGACTAGCGGGGGGCTCCTACGAGCAGTACTTC.

This chain connects TRBV7-6 to TRBJ2-7; D is ambiguous. With 1 base removed from V and 0 bases from J, the gap between germline ends came to 7 bases. The CDR3 is 14 residues long. Per germline, CDR1 SGHVS and CDR2 FNYEAQ. CDR3: CASSLGTTSYEQYF. DNA of the CDR3: TGTGCCAGCAGCTTAGGCACGACCTCCTACGAGCAGTACTTC.

This clone came up once. The chain carries TRBV2 and TRBJ2-5, with D uncertain. Germline V gives CDR1 SNHLY, CDR2 FYNNEI. Trimming cost V 4 bases and J 3 bases, with 6 bases left between them. The CDR3 runs 12 residues. Here the CDR3 reads CASSVSEETQYF. DNA of the CDR3: TGTGCCAGCAGTGTATCAGAAGAGACCCAGTACTTC.

The chain carries TRBV5-5 and TRBJ1-1; D is unresolved. Between the trimmed V and J ends, which lost 2 bases and 0 bases, there was a span of 14 bases. The CDR3 runs to 16 residues. The germline V gene encodes CDR1 SGHKS and CDR2 YYEKEE (reference sequence). The CDR3 nucleotides read TGTGCCAGCAGCTTCCTGGGCCTCCGAATGAACACTGAAGCTTTCTTT. This encodes CASSFLGLRMNTEAFF.

This chain uses TRBV7-9 with TRBJ2-5; D call uncertain. The CDR3 contains 13 residues. Trimming stripped 5 bases from V and 1 base from J, with 8 bases between. Looked up from germline, CDR1 is SEHNR and CDR2 is FQNEAQ (reference sequence). CDR3 residues: CASSTRPQETQYF. As DNA, the CDR3 is TGTGCCAGCAGCACCAGACCCCAAGAGACCCAGTACTTC.